The 15 T cell receptor beta chains below come from one sample, sequenced in a study of blood T cell repertoires in COVID-19. TCRdb's copy holds only in-frame clones and misses some; the assay was immunoSEQ multiplex PCR. Of some 120,000 clones detected, around nine tenths appear once; the ten largest clones hold around 3.7%. The sequenced material came from peripheral blood. The receptors shown here come from a middle-aged man with active COVID-19.

The rearrangement links TRBV7-9 to TRBJ2-1; TRBD1 matches at 7 bases. Germline trimming cut 5 bases from V and 4 bases from J; bases unmatched to any gene: 5. This CDR3 spans 14 amino acids. Germline CDR1 SEHNR, CDR2 FQNEAQ (reference sequence). This CDR3 reads CASSPGTDYNEQFF. The CDR3 coding sequence is TGTGCCAGCAGCCCCGGGACAGATTACAATGAGCAGTTCTTC. The variable domain in full, completed from reference TRBV7-9 and TRBJ2-1, reads DTGVSQNPRHKITKRGQNVTFRCDPISEHNRLYWYRQTLGQGPEFLTYFQNEAQLEKSRLLSDRFSAERPKGSFSTLEIQRTEQGDSAMYLCASSPGTDYNEQFFGPGTRLTVL.

V is TRBV5-1 and J is TRBJ2-4; possibly TRBD2 for D (5 bases). The CDR3 contains 15 residues. Germline values: CDR1 SGHRS, CDR2 YFSETQ. Trimming took 4 bases from V and 3 from J, leaving 14 bases between them. In DNA form, the CDR3 reads TGCGCCAGCAGCCGCACAGACCGGGGCAAAAACATTCAGTACTTC. Translated, it gives CASSRTDRGKNIQYF.

J is TRBJ2-4 and V is TRBV15, with TRBD2 identical over 10 bases. V shed 0 bases and J 4 bases; nucleotides not matched to a gene: 6. Germline V gene data show CDR1 as LNHNV and CDR2 as YYDKDF (reference sequence). The CDR3 contains 17 residues. DNA of the CDR3: TGTGCCACCAGCAGAGAAGTAGCGGGGGGCCGGAAAAACATTCAGTACTTC. This encodes CATSREVAGGRKNIQYF.

The CDR3 reads CASSPRTTTGEQYF. For the CDR3, the DNA is TGCGCCAGCAGCCCCCGAACTACTACGGGCGAGCAGTACTTC. The chain combines TRBV5-1 with TRBJ2-7, with D unclear. Deletions cut 4 bases from V and 6 bases from J, with 17 bases between. This CDR3 spans 14 amino acids. Germline CDR1 is SGHRS and CDR2 is YFSETQ.

This clone was detected once. Other DNA sequences of this sample code for an identical CDR3. The V and J genes are TRBV2 and TRBJ2-1; D gene unclear. Germline values: CDR1 SNHLY, CDR2 FYNNEI. CDR3 size: 13 residues. Trimming removed 4 bases from V and 5 bases from J, with 9 bases in between. Here the CDR3 reads CASSVLENNEQFF. CDR3 in DNA: TGTGCCAGCAGTGTGCTAGAAAACAATGAGCAGTTCTTC.

The rearrangement links TRBV5-1 to TRBJ2-1; 9 bases agree with TRBD2. Germline V gene lookup returns CDR1 SGHRS and CDR2 YFSETQ. The CDR3 runs to 15 residues. Trimming took 2 bases from V and 7 from J; bases not matched to a gene: 7. The CDR3 sequence is CASSFSAGGLNEQFF. The CDR3 nucleotides are TGCGCCAGCAGCTTCTCAGCGGGGGGACTAAATGAGCAGTTCTTC.

The CDR3 sequence is CASRAGTGEVTYEQYF. The CDR3 DNA sequence: TGTGCCAGTAGGGCCGGGACAGGGGAAGTCACCTACGAGCAGTACTTC. The chain employs TRBV19 and TRBJ2-7, with TRBD1 matching over 10 bases. The V and J ends lost 6 bases and 2 bases, in that order; junction bases with no gene match: 10. Germline V gene data show CDR1 as LNHDA and CDR2 as SQIVND (reference sequence). The CDR3 is 16 residues long. The full variable domain, rest sourced from reference TRBV19 and TRBJ2-7, is DGGITQSPKYLFRKEGQNVTLSCEQNLNHDAMYWYRQDPGQGLRLIYYSQIVNDFQKGDIAEGYSVSREKKESFPLTVTSAQKNPTAFYLCASRAGTGEVTYEQYFGPGTRLTVT.

This chain links TRBV12-5 with TRBJ1-2; D remains unclear. CDR3 length: 9 amino acids. Germline-derived CDR1 and CDR2 are LGHNT and FRNRAP. V lost 11 bases, J lost 8 bases, and 9 bases lay in between. The CDR3 nucleotides are TGTGCTCGCGGCTGGGGCTACACCTTC. This translates into CARGWGYTF.

The chain has TRBV12-3 or TRBV12-4 and TRBJ1-2, with D hard to call. The germline V and J ends were trimmed by 6 bases and 8 bases, with 16 bases remaining between them. The CDR3 sequence is 13 residues long. The CDR3 region has the DNA TGTGCCAGCAGCCTAACCGTTGGAGGGGGCTACACCTTC. This encodes CASSLTVGGGYTF.

The genes are TRBV3-1 (or the pseudogene TRBV3-2) and TRBJ1-1; 7 bases align to TRBD1. The CDR3 runs to 14 residues. V lost 3 bases to trimming and J lost 7 bases; unmatched junction nucleotides: 8. The germline CDR1 and CDR2 sequences are LGHDT and YNNKEL (reference sequence). The DNA for the CDR3 is TGTGCCAGCAGCCAGCTACAGGGGTCTGGTGAAGCTTTCTTT. Translation gives CASSQLQGSGEAFF.

This clone was seen only once. V and J are TRBV4-2 and TRBJ1-1; TRBD1 is a possible D gene (6 bases). Per germline, CDR1 LGHNA and CDR2 YNFKEQ. V lost 0 bases, J lost 1 base, and 9 bases lay in between. This CDR3 contains 15 residues. Here the CDR3 DNA reads TGTGCCAGCAGCCAAGAGCAGACAGGGAACACTGAAGCTTTCTTT. Protein sequence: CASSQEQTGNTEAFF.

This chain uses TRBV6-5 with TRBJ1-1, with unresolved D. The CDR3 is 12 amino acids. Germline V gene sequence: CDR1 MNHEY, CDR2 SVGAGI. The ends were cut back, 6 bases at V and 12 bases at J, with 17 bases in the middle. The CDR3 spells CASRPTRRATFF. CDR3 DNA sequence: TGTGCCAGCAGGCCGACCCGGAGGGCAACTTTCTTT.

Note on this clone: The junction shows a germline mismatch at one end, possibly a read error. CDR3 sequence (DNA): TGTGCCGGCAGTTGGCAGGGGAACACTGAAGCTTTCTTT. It yields the protein CAGSWQGNTEAFF. This chain joins TRBV6-5 and TRBJ1-1; D perhaps matches TRBD1 (5 bases). Germline-derived CDR1 and CDR2 are MNHEY and SVGAGI. The CDR3 is 13 amino acids.

The chain combines TRBV15 with TRBJ2-3, with 7 bases fitting TRBD1. This CDR3 is built from 16 residues. The V and J ends lost 6 bases and 3 bases, in that order; junction bases with no gene match: 12. Germline lookup yields CDR1 LNHNV and CDR2 YYDKDF (reference sequence). The CDR3 reads CATSTLRDSDTDTQYF. CDR3 sequence (DNA): TGTGCCACCAGTACCCTCAGGGACAGCGATACAGATACGCAGTATTTT.

V usage is TRBV5-4 and J usage is TRBJ2-5; 7 bases map to TRBD2. The germline V gene has CDR1 SGHNT and CDR2 YYREEE (reference sequence). This CDR3 has 13 amino acids. V gave up 0 bases and J gave up 4 bases; unmatched junction bases: 0. CDR3 loop: CASSLERGETQYF. The CDR3 DNA is TGTGCCAGCAGCTTGGAGCGGGGAGAGACCCAGTACTTC.